This TCR beta chain was sequenced in a study of cytomegalovirus exposure and HLA in healthy donors. J lost 6 bases, V lost 0 bases, and 3 bases had no gene match. The CDR3 length is 16 residues. CDR1 and CDR2 (germline): MNHNY, SVGAGI (reference sequence). Measured with immunoSEQ multiplex PCR; TCRdb has only the in-frame clones, and not every one. The table shows about 180,000 clones, with 85% occurring only once. Specimen: PBMCs. The source of this sequence is a man aged 18 to 35 in good health and CMV-seropositive. The chain carries TRBV6-6 and TRBJ2-1; 12 bases map to TRBD2. CDR3 in DNA: TGTGCCAGCAGTTACTCGACGACTAGCGGGGGCAATGAGCAGTTCTTC. This codes for CASSYSTTSGGNEQFF.